Below, one TCR beta chain is given with its context. Other DNA sequences in this specimen translate into the identical CDR3. Libraries were prepared by immunoSEQ multiplex PCR; TCRdb keeps only in-frame clonotypes and omits some of them. This sample has fewer than 300,000 clones; approximately 81% occur once, and the top ten carry just under 3%. Germline values: CDR1 DFQATT, CDR2 SNEGSKA (reference sequence). This CDR3 spans 14 amino acids. V was pared by 3 bases and J by 4 bases, with 6 bases of the junction left unmatched. These data originate in a study of blood T cell repertoires in COVID-19. This clonotype was obtained from a woman between 55 and 75 years old with active or convalescent COVID-19. V and J are TRBV20-1 and TRBJ2-3; 8 bases agree with TRBD2. Sequencing was carried out using peripheral blood. The CDR3 sequence is CSASSGGAADTQYF. CDR3 nucleotide sequence: TGCAGTGCTAGTTCCGGGGGGGCCGCAGATACGCAGTATTTT.